These 2 T cell receptor beta chains were all obtained from the same sample, sequenced in a study of blood T cell repertoires in COVID-19. TCRdb keeps only in-frame clones here, not all; method: immunoSEQ multiplex PCR. Among around 180,000 clones listed, about 84% were seen once. Sequences were obtained from peripheral blood. These TCRs come from a human donor in a cohort sampled during active COVID-19.

This sequence joins TRBV10-2 and TRBJ2-5; D may be TRBD1 (6 bases). CDR1 is WSHSY, CDR2 SAAADI, per germline. The length of the CDR3 is 16 residues. The V and J ends lost 0 bases and 2 bases respectively, with 13 bases between them. The CDR3 DNA reads as TGCGCCAGCAGTGAGTCTTACCAAAGGGGGCAAGAGACCCAGTACTTC. This translates into CASSESYQRGQETQYF.

The genes are TRBV10-2 and TRBJ1-6; the D gene is possibly TRBD1 (6 bases). V was cut by 7 bases and J by 5 bases, with 12 bases left in between. The CDR3 has 14 residues. Germline V CDR1 and CDR2: WSHSY, SAAADI. CDR3 bases: TGCGCCAGCAATACAGGGTTTGATAATTCACCCCTCCACTTT. Translation: CASNTGFDNSPLHF.